This T cell receptor (beta chain) came from a study of T-cell reconstitution after alpha-beta-depleted transplantation in children. The CDR3 has 13 amino acids, counting both end residues. The V gene's germline CDR1 is KGHDR and CDR2 SFDVKD. Library preparation (for TCRbeta) was performed with unique molecular identifiers. One entry per CDR3 protein results from TCRdb running MiXCR on the PCR reads. The table shows more than 150,000 distinct CDR3 sequences, with roughly 7.5% occurring only once. This clonotype was recorded many times. It is unclear where the CDR3 begins or ends on the DNA, so no DNA is shown, and the CDR3 is as TCRdb lists it.

The TCR was taken from a human donor who donated a stem cell graft to a child with Wiskott-Aldrich syndrome. This sequence joins TRBV24-1 and TRBJ2-3. Sequencing was performed on PBMCs from the stem cell graft donor, taken from the stem cell graft. The CDR3: CATSVPATDTQYF.